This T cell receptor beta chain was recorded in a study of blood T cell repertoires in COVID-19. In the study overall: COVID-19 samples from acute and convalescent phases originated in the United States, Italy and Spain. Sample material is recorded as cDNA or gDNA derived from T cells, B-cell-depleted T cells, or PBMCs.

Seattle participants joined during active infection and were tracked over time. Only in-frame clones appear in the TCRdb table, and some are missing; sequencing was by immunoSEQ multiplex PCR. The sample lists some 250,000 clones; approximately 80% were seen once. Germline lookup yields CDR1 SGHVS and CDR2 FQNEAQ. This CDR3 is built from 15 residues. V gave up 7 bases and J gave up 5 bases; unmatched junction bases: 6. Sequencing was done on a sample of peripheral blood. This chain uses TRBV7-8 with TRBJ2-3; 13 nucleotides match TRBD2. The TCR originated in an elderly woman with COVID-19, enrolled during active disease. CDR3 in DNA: TGTGCCAGCACCGGGGGACTAGCGGGGAGAGATACGCAGTATTTT. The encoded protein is CASTGGLAGRDTQYF.